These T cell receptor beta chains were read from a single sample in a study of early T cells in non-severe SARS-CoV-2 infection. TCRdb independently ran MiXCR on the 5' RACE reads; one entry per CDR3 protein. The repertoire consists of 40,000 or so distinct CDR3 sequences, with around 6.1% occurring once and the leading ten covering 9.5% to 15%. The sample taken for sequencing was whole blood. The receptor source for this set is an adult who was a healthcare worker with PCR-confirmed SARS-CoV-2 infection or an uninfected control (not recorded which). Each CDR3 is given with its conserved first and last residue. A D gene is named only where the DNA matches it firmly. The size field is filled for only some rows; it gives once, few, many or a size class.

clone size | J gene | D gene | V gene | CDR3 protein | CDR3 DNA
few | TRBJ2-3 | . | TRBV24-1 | CATSEWGRDPRVDDTQYF | TGTGCCACCAGTGAGTGGGGCCGGGACCCGAGGGTGGACGATACGCAGTATTTT
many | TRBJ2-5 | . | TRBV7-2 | CASTQLETQYF | TGTGCCAGCACCCAGCTGGAGACCCAGTACTTC
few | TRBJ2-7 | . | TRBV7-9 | CASSLVEREFEQYF | TGTGCCAGCAGCTTAGTAGAGAGGGAATTCGAGCAGTACTTC
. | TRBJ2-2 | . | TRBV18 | CASSPPTATNTGELFF | TGTGCCAGCTCACCACCCACAGCTACGAACACCGGGGAGCTGTTTTTT
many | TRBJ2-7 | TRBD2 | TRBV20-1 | CSAITGTSGVRDEQYF | TGCAGTGCCATTACCGGGACTAGCGGGGTCCGGGACGAGCAGTACTTC
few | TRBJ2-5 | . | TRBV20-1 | CSARVGETQYF | TGCAGTGCTAGAGTCGGGGAGACCCAGTACTTC
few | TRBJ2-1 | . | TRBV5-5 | CASSSHTVSSYNEQFF | TGTGCCAGCAGTTCGCATACAGTAAGCTCCTACAATGAGCAGTTCTTC
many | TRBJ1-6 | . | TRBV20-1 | CSARDKRTDQFYNSPLHF | TGCAGTGCTAGAGACAAAAGGACAGATCAGTTCTATAATTCACCCCTCCACTTT
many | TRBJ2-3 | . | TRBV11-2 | CASSLTFTGTDTQYF | TGTGCCAGCAGCTTAACCTTTACGGGAACAGATACGCAGTATTTT
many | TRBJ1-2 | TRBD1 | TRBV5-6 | CASSNGQAGYGYTF | TGTGCCAGCAGCAACGGACAGGCGGGCTATGGCTACACCTTC
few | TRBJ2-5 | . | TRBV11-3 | CASSLRDEETQYF | TGTGCCAGCAGCTTGAGGGACGAAGAGACCCAGTACTTC
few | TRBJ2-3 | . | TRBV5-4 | CASSSGGRTDTQYF | TGTGCCAGCAGTTCGGGGGGCCGAACAGATACGCAGTATTTT
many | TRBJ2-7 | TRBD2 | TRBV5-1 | CASSGPSGGIDEQYF | TGCGCCAGCAGCGGACCAAGCGGGGGGATCGACGAGCAGTACTTC
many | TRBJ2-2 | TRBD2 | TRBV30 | CAGPFNGGTTGELFF | TGTGCCGGCCCCTTTAACGGGGGGACTACCGGGGAGCTGTTTTTT
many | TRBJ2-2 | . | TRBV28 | CASSRTGLVTGELFF | TGTGCCAGCAGTCGAACAGGGCTGGTCACCGGGGAGCTGTTTTTT
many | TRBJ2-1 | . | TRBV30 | CAWSGGVGTPYNEQFF | TGTGCCTGGAGTGGAGGTGTTGGGACGCCCTACAATGAGCAGTTCTTC
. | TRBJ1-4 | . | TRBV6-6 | CASSSPMGGGEKLFF | TGTGCCAGCAGTTCCCCAATGGGCGGGGGTGAAAAACTGTTTTTT
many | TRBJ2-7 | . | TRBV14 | CASSQGRIYEQYF | TGTGCCAGCAGCCAAGGGCGGATATACGAGCAGTACTTC
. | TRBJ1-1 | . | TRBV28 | CASSSQTVNNVAFF | TGTGCCAGCAGTTCCCAGACAGTCAACAACGTGGCTTTCTTT
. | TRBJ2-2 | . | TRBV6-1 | CASTRRETANTGELFF | TGTGCCAGCACTCGAAGGGAGACAGCGAACACCGGGGAGCTGTTTTTT
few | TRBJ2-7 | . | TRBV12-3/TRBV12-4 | CASTRDSTYEQYF | TGTGCCAGCACCCGGGACTCTACCTACGAGCAGTACTTC
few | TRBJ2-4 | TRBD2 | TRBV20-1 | CSASAGLAGGPQNIQYF | TGCAGTGCTAGTGCCGGACTAGCGGGGGGGCCGCAAAACATTCAGTACTTC